This T cell receptor (beta chain) is from a study of CD8+CD57+ T cells in acquired aplastic anemia. On this clonotype itself: Its antigen is not identified. The junction departs from the called germline gene at one end, perhaps through a read error.

The CDR3 covers 14 residues. Germline loops: CDR1 SGDLS, CDR2 YYNGEE. Study observations and caveats: Levels of CD8+ Simpson's diversity were not significantly distinct in patients versus controls. Shared by patients and controls, 25 to 30 CD8+ CDR3s were abundant in patients.

Genomic DNA constituted the template upon which TCR beta VDJ and CDR3 profiling was performed. Each CDR3 protein is one row after TCRdb ran MiXCR on the reads. The data contain approximately 260,000 distinct CDR3 sequences, approximately 80% of them singletons. Patients selected for sequencing had displayed CD8+CD57+ cell expansion by flow cytometry. Severe acquired aplastic anemia was the diagnosis recorded for all patients. Blood samples were obtained from patients who had received no prior therapy. The receptor was derived from a human donor with aplastic anemia. Material for sequencing was sorted CD4+, CD8+, or CD8+CD57+ T cells (not recorded which) from PBMCs. The rearrangement uses TRBV9 and TRBJ2-3; TRBD2 matches at 12 bases. The CDR3 sequence is CASSISRTSGTTDF. The CDR3 DNA follows: TGTGCCAGCAGCATATCCCGGACTAGCGGGACCACAGATTTT.